This T cell receptor (beta chain) came from a study of T cell repertoires in cytomegalovirus infection. Whole-study context: Signatures in public TCR beta sequences pointed to both CMV infection and matching HLA type.

TCRdb recomputed calls from the reads with MiXCR, one row per CDR3 protein. The sample carries fewer than 550,000 distinct CDR3 sequences, 16% recorded once. This clonotype was counted ten times or more. Germline lookup yields CDR1 SGHVS and CDR2 FNYEAQ. This CDR3 region has 13 residues. The trim removed 5 bases at V and 3 bases at J, leaving 3 bases unmatched. The rearrangement links TRBV7-6 to TRBJ2-7; 8 positions match TRBD1. This TCR derives from a human donor in good health (CMV status not recorded). Some clones in this sample may be carry-over from other donors' samples. Input material: CD8+ T cells from PBMCs. CDR3 bases: TGTGCCAGCAGCCACGGGACAGGCTACGAGCAGTACTTC. It codes for CASSHGTGYEQYF.